Described below is a single TCR beta chain sequence and its context. Using immunoSEQ multiplex PCR, the repertoire was profiled, and TCRdb retains in-frame clones only, with some absent. The sample holds roughly 56,000 clones, about 89% seen once. This entry is derived from a study of T cell changes during pregnancy in multiple sclerosis. With V trimmed by 2 bases and J by 4 bases, 6 bases remained unmatched. The CDR3 covers 14 residues. Germline V lookup: CDR1 GTSNPN, CDR2 SVGIG (reference sequence). This receptor was taken from a female donor in good health, enrolled as a control in a pregnancy study. Sequencing used CD4+ T cells from peripheral blood mononuclear cells, obtained after pregnancy. The chain links TRBV30 to TRBJ1-2; 8 bases are shared with TRBD1. The CDR3 bases are TGTGCCTGGAGTCCTCAGGGGGCTTCCTATGGCTACACCTTC. Translating gives CAWSPQGASYGYTF.